The T cell receptor (beta chain) under discussion was sequenced for a study of T-cell reconstitution after alpha-beta-depleted transplantation in children. Overall study findings and caveats: Hyperexpanded clones declined; after one year, newly produced T cells mostly supplied diversity.

Points on this clonotype: Its antigen is still unknown. The junction departs from the called germline gene at one end, perhaps through a read error.

CDR3 length equals 11 residues. The germline CDR1 and CDR2 sequences are SQVTM and ANQGSEA. As it was prepared, the TCRbeta library received unique molecular identifiers. Each CDR3 protein gets one entry after TCRdb re-called the PCR reads with MiXCR. The repertoire holds some 87,000 distinct CDR3 sequences, with about a sixth as singletons. The chain carries TRBV29-1 and TRBJ1-2; TRBD1 aligns across 9 bases. This specimen was PBMCs, mostly from graft donor cells, taken 180 days after TCRalphabeta/CD19-depleted stem cell transplant. This sequence originates from a male patient between 2 and 10 years old who had a stem cell transplant for acute lymphoblastic leukemia, so the T cells may come from the graft donor. CDR3 nucleotides: TGCAGCGTTGAAACTTGGACAGGGGAGAGATTC. Amino acids: CSVETWTGERF.